These 13 T cell receptor beta chains originate from one sample sequenced in a study of blood T cell repertoires in COVID-19. Assay used: immunoSEQ multiplex PCR; TCRdb lists only in-frame clones, some missing. The repertoire holds more than 300,000 clones, with 87% as singletons. The sequencing sample was made of peripheral blood. The receptors come from a woman aged 25-40 years with COVID-19, enrolled during active disease.

This clone appeared a few times. This sequence joins TRBV6-2 or TRBV6-3 and TRBJ2-5; perhaps TRBD1 as D (6 bases). The CDR3 is 15 amino acids. Between the trimmed V and J ends, which lost 5 bases and 0 bases, there was a span of 13 bases. In germline, CDR1 is MNHEY, CDR2 SVGEGT. Here the CDR3 reads CASSHTDSNQETQYF. The CDR3 DNA reads as TGTGCCAGCAGTCACACGGACAGTAACCAAGAGACCCAGTACTTC.

The chain carries TRBV6-1 and TRBJ1-2; no firm D call. CDR1 MNHNS and CDR2 SASEGT come from the germline V gene. The CDR3 is 14 residues long. Trimming removed 2 bases at V and 7 bases at J, with 14 bases between. The CDR3 nucleotides read TGTGCCAGCAGTGAATTGACGAGGCCCGGTGGCTACACCTTC. Translation: CASSELTRPGGYTF.

This clone was picked up a small number of times. This rearrangement joins TRBV30 to TRBJ1-4; D is undetermined. Deletions cut 1 base from V and 6 bases from J, with 9 bases between. Germline V gives CDR1 GTSNPN, CDR2 SVGIG (reference sequence). The CDR3 contains 13 residues. In DNA form, the CDR3 reads TGTGCCTGGAGTGCCTCGGAGGATGAAAAACTGTTTTTT. It yields the protein CAWSASEDEKLFF.

The V call is TRBV24-1, the J call TRBJ2-3; D uncertain. Trimming pared 5 bases from V and 3 bases from J, leaving 8 bases between. This CDR3 has 13 amino acids. CDR1 KGHDR and CDR2 SFDVKD come from the germline V gene. The CDR3 loop reads CATSVPSTDTQYF. CDR3 bases: TGTGCCACCAGTGTTCCCTCGACAGATACGCAGTATTTT.

The rearrangement uses TRBV6-4 and TRBJ2-2; no reliable D call. The CDR3 spans 15 residues. V was pared by 4 bases and J by 7 bases, with 16 bases between. Germline lookup yields CDR1 MRHNA and CDR2 SNTAGT. The CDR3 DNA reads as TGTGCCAGCAGTGCCCAACCGGGTCCTATCGGGGAGCTGTTTTTT. As protein: CASSAQPGPIGELFF.

The V and J genes are TRBV3-1 (or the pseudogene TRBV3-2) and TRBJ2-7, with 9 bases that match TRBD2. The CDR3 has 18 amino acids. In germline, CDR1 is LGHDT, CDR2 YNNKEL (reference sequence). Trimming took 0 bases from V and 1 from J; bases not matched to a gene: 10. The CDR3 region has the DNA TGTGCCAGCAGCCAAGAAAGGGAAGCGAGCGGGAGGTCCTACGAGCAGTACTTC. This encodes CASSQEREASGRSYEQYF.

The table lists this clone with a few counts. This chain connects TRBV7-9 to TRBJ2-2, with 7 nucleotides matching TRBD1. The J segment lost 2 bases and the V segment lost 5 bases, leaving 5 bases of the junction unmatched. CDR3 size: 15 residues. Germline loops: CDR1 SEHNR, CDR2 FQNEAQ (reference sequence). The CDR3 nucleotides read TGTGCCAGCAGCCCGAGGACAGGAAACACCGGGGAGCTGTTTTTT. This translates into CASSPRTGNTGELFF.

V usage is TRBV4-1 and J usage is TRBJ2-3, with TRBD2 matching over 9 bases. V shed 4 bases and J 5 bases; nucleotides not matched to a gene: 7. The CDR3 is 15 residues long. The germline gives CDR1 MGHRA, CDR2 YSYEKL. Here the CDR3 reads CASSRKTSGRDTQYF. The CDR3, as DNA: TGCGCCAGCAGCCGGAAGACTAGCGGAAGAGATACGCAGTATTTT.

The genes are TRBV6-2 or TRBV6-3 and TRBJ2-7; D remains ambiguous. This CDR3 is 15 amino acids long. V was cut by 3 bases and J by 0 bases, with 12 bases left in between. Germline V gives CDR1 MNHEY, CDR2 SVGEGT. In DNA form, the CDR3 reads TGTGCCAGCAGTTATTCGGGTCCCAACTCCTACGAGCAGTACTTC. This codes for CASSYSGPNSYEQYF.

V usage is TRBV28 and J usage is TRBJ2-7; 9 bases line up with TRBD2. The junction had 15 bases not matched to a gene; V was cut back by 7 bases and J by 8 bases. This CDR3 spans 15 amino acids. The germline V gene encodes CDR1 MDHEN and CDR2 SYDVKM. The CDR3 loop reads CASTSAASGDRKQYF. The CDR3 region has the DNA TGTGCCAGCACTTCTGCGGCTAGCGGGGACAGAAAGCAGTACTTC.

The chain recombines TRBV30 with TRBJ2-1; 12 bases map to TRBD2. The CDR3 sequence is 15 residues long. Germline V gene data show CDR1 as GTSNPN and CDR2 as SVGIG (reference sequence). Trimming took 0 bases from V and 8 from J; bases not matched to a gene: 5. The CDR3 DNA reads as TGTGCCTGGAGTGTAGGACTAGCGGGAACCTATGAGCAGTTCTTC. Protein product: CAWSVGLAGTYEQFF.

About this clone itself: Other DNA sequences in the sample encode the same CDR3. The rearrangement joins TRBV19 to TRBJ2-7, with TRBD1 matching 8 bases. V dropped 3 bases and J dropped 4; count of bases not matched to a gene: 5. There are 14 residues in the CDR3. The germline CDR1 and CDR2 sequences are LNHDA and SQIVND (reference sequence). CDR3 loop: CASSIQGAWYEQYF. The CDR3 DNA follows: TGTGCCAGTAGTATCCAGGGGGCCTGGTACGAGCAGTACTTC. Variable domain in full (rest from reference TRBV19 and TRBJ2-7): DGGITQSPKYLFRKEGQNVTLSCEQNLNHDAMYWYRQDPGQGLRLIYYSQIVNDFQKGDIAEGYSVSREKKESFPLTVTSAQKNPTAFYLCASSIQGAWYEQYFGPGTRLTVT.

The V and J genes are TRBV19 and TRBJ2-1; tentative D call: TRBD2 (6 bases). Per germline, CDR1 LNHDA and CDR2 SQIVND (reference sequence). There are 14 residues in the CDR3. Trimming shortened V by 10 bases and J by 1 base, and 14 bases separated the two germline ends. The CDR3 sequence is CATPGDRSYNEQFF. The CDR3 nucleotides read TGTGCCACCCCGGGGGATAGGTCCTACAATGAGCAGTTCTTC.